These 13 T cell receptor beta chains came from one sample sequenced in a study of radiotherapy plus CTLA-4 blockade in lung cancer. TCRdb's table, derived via immunoSEQ multiplex PCR, lists solely in-frame clones and lacks some. The table lists approximately 94,000 clones, about four fifths of them singletons. The sequences come from peripheral blood, collected from a patient treated with radiotherapy plus ipilimumab. The origin of the receptors is a human donor with non-small cell lung cancer that progressed on radiotherapy plus ipilimumab.

DNA of the CDR3: TGTGCCAGCAGTGATGACCAGAACACTGAAGCTTTCTTT. It codes for CASSDDQNTEAFF. V and J are TRBV25-1 and TRBJ1-1, with unresolved D. CDR3 length equals 13 residues. Deletions cut 3 bases from V and 1 base from J, with 6 bases between. The germline CDR1 and CDR2 sequences are MGHDK and SYGVNS.

CDR3 loop: CASSMGSGSQMAKNIQYF. The CDR3 nucleotides read TGTGCCAGTAGTATGGGTAGCGGGAGTCAGATGGCCAAAAACATTCAGTACTTC. The chain links TRBV19 to TRBJ2-4, with 9 bases lining up with TRBD2. CDR1 LNHDA and CDR2 SQIVND come from the germline V gene (reference sequence). The CDR3 totals 18 residues. After removal of 3 bases from V and 1 base from J, the junction contained 10 bases not matched to a gene.

The rearrangement links TRBV19 to TRBJ2-2, with 10 bases aligning to TRBD2. After removal of 3 bases from V and 1 base from J, the junction contained 5 bases not matched to a gene. The germline V gene encodes CDR1 LNHDA and CDR2 SQIVND (reference sequence). This CDR3 has 17 amino acids. The CDR3 bases are TGTGCCAGTAGTATCTTCCGGACTAGCGGGAACACCGGGGAGCTGTTTTTT. Its translation is CASSIFRTSGNTGELFF.

The rearrangement joins TRBV4-1 to TRBJ2-7, with D possibly matching TRBD2 (6 bases). The CDR3 sequence is 14 residues long. V was clipped by 5 bases and J by 4 bases, with 15 bases between them. Germline V gives CDR1 MGHRA, CDR2 YSYEKL. CDR3 sequence: CASSLTGAVYEQYF. CDR3 in DNA: TGCGCCAGCAGCTTGACGGGAGCCGTATACGAGCAGTACTTC.

The V and J genes are TRBV15 and TRBJ2-3, with a tentative D call TRBD1 (5 bases). The germline gives CDR1 LNHNV, CDR2 YYDKDF (reference sequence). V gave up 8 bases and J gave up 0 bases, with 6 bases separating them. This CDR3 is 12 amino acids long. The CDR3 DNA sequence: TGTGCCACCCAGGGAAGCACAGATACGCAGTATTTT. Translating gives CATQGSTDTQYF.

This clone came up a few times. The chain recombines TRBV19 with TRBJ2-1, with unresolved D. This CDR3 comprises 11 residues. V was cut by 5 bases and J by 8 bases, with 7 bases left in between. Germline assignment: CDR1 LNHDA and CDR2 SQIVND (reference sequence). This chain's CDR3 is CASSVGYEQFF. As DNA, the CDR3 is TGTGCCAGTAGTGTGGGGTATGAGCAGTTCTTC.

This rearrangement joins TRBV6-5 to TRBJ1-2; D remains unclear. Trimming removed 9 bases at V and 5 bases at J, with 22 bases between. The length of the CDR3 is 15 residues. CDR1 is MNHEY and CDR2 is SVGAGI in the germline V gene. CDR3 DNA: TGTGCCAGTAGACCCTGGGGTCCCGGAGATTATGGCTACACCTTC. This codes for CASRPWGPGDYGYTF.

The chain is built from TRBV28 and TRBJ1-2, with TRBD1 identical over 9 bases. Germline CDR1 reads MDHEN; CDR2 reads SYDVKM. V shed 4 bases and J 3 bases; nucleotides not matched to a gene: 3. The CDR3 consists of 14 residues. The CDR3 DNA sequence: TGTGCCAGCAGTTCGACAGGGGGACACTATGGCTACACCTTC. This codes for CASSSTGGHYGYTF.

This sequence joins TRBV5-1 and TRBJ2-1; D not certain. Germline V gene lookup returns CDR1 SGHRS and CDR2 YFSETQ. CDR3 size: 13 residues. The germline V and J ends were trimmed by 1 base and 3 bases, with 5 bases remaining between them. CDR3 sequence reads: CASSLRVYNEQFF. CDR3 nucleotide sequence: TGCGCCAGCAGCTTGAGGGTCTACAATGAGCAGTTCTTC.

The chain couples TRBV6-4 to TRBJ1-5, with D unclear. This CDR3 has 15 residues. V was cut by 6 bases and J by 0 bases, with 12 bases left in between. Germline V CDR1 and CDR2: MRHNA, SNTAGT. The CDR3 here is CASSTTHGSNQPQHF. The CDR3 DNA reads TGTGCCAGCAGCACAACCCACGGTAGCAATCAGCCCCAGCATTTT.

This clone was detected only a few times. The chain has TRBV20-1 and TRBJ2-7, with D unresolved. The length of the CDR3 is 11 residues. Germline CDR1 DFQATT, CDR2 SNEGSKA (reference sequence). V was cut by 6 bases and J by 5 bases, with 11 bases left in between. The CDR3, as DNA: TGCAGTGCACCTCAGACCCACGAGCAGTACGTC. It translates to CSAPQTHEQYV.

This clone was counted between two and nine times. This chain links TRBV7-2 with TRBJ1-2; tentatively, D is TRBD1 (5 bases). The V end was cut by 1 base, the J end by 3 bases, with 6 bases between. Germline loops: CDR1 SGHTA, CDR2 FQGNSA. This CDR3 region has 13 residues. The CDR3 nucleotides read TGTGCCAGCAGCTTAGTACAGGACTATGGCTACACCTTC. Translating it yields CASSLVQDYGYTF.

By share of the sample, this clone is medium-sized. V is TRBV28 and J is TRBJ2-1, with 9 bases aligning to TRBD2. Germline CDR1 and CDR2: MDHEN and SYDVKM. This CDR3 is 18 amino acids long. V shed 3 bases, J shed 0 bases, and the junction held 9 bases outside the gene matches. This CDR3 reads CASSLEFLAGYSYNEQFF. CDR3 nucleotides: TGTGCCAGCAGTTTGGAGTTCCTAGCGGGATACTCCTACAATGAGCAGTTCTTC. Combining the CDR3 with reference TRBV28 and TRBJ2-1 gives the whole variable domain DVKVTQSSRYLVKRTGEKVFLECVQDMDHENMFWYRQDPGLGLRLIYFSYDVKMKEKGDIPEGYSVSREKKERFSLILESASTNQTSMYLCASSLEFLAGYSYNEQFFGPGTRLTVL.